This T cell receptor (beta chain) comes out of a study of identical twins. Findings and caveats of the study: Excess twin sharing in beta out-of-frame sequences was weaker.

One entry per CDR3 protein results from TCRdb running MiXCR on the 5' RACE reads. Here the sample spans 550,000 to 800,000 distinct CDR3 sequences, around 7.5% being singletons. This clonotype came up a few times. The antigen remains unidentified. Trimming stripped 3 bases from V and 1 base from J, with 12 bases between. CDR1 and CDR2 from the germline V gene are SGHRS and YFSETQ. The CDR3 has 15 residues. This sample also belongs to another study, concerning yellow fever vaccine responses in identical twins.

The sequence came from a young woman in good health. Specimen: PBMCs. The rearrangement links TRBV5-1 to TRBJ2-3, with D possibly TRBD1 on 5 matching bases. DNA of the CDR3: TGCGCCAGCAGCTGGCAGGGTGGGGGCACAGATACGCAGTATTTT. Its translation is CASSWQGGGTDTQYF.